This T cell receptor beta chain was captured in a study of human T cells and chemical hapten exposure. Looked up from germline, CDR1 is LGHNA and CDR2 is YNFKEQ. The CDR3 totals 13 residues. Trimming removed 3 bases from V and 6 bases from J, with 9 bases in between. The sample's time point: patch test 3, about 24 weeks after DPC sensitization. The treatment here: therapeutic diphenylcyclopropenone sensitization with weekly scalp DPC. TCRdb reanalysed the RACE reads using MiXCR and keeps one entry per CDR3 protein. The table shows 97,000 or so distinct CDR3 sequences, with 27% occurring only once. V is TRBV4-2 and J is TRBJ2-1; possibly TRBD2 for D (6 bases). The clonotype was recovered from a man aged 40-49 years with alopecia areata. Some clones in this sample may be carry-over from other donors' samples. Specimen: whole blood, collected in connection with sensitization to the hapten diphenylcyclopropenone (DPC). The DNA for the CDR3 is TGTGCCAGCAGCCATGGCGGGACCAATGAGCAGTTCTTC. Its translation: CASSHGGTNEQFF.